The 25 T cell receptor beta chains below come from one sample, sequenced in a study of read filtering for tumor transcriptome and immune sequencing. Molecular barcoded adaptors covering alpha/delta and beta/gamma chains were used on around 370 ng RNA. TCRdb re-called the reads with MiXCR, one entry per CDR3 protein. The data contain around 9,000 distinct CDR3 sequences, 16% of them seen just once; the ten biggest clones take up around a quarter. Sequenced material: a population of CD138-negative cells sorted from bone marrow. The receptors shown here come from a donor aged 40 or older with multiple myeloma.

This clonotype is medium-sized by share. CDR3 bases: TGTGCCACCAGTGGGGACAGTAACAATGAGCAGTTCTTC. Encoded protein: CATSGDSNNEQFF. V and J are TRBV24-1 and TRBJ2-1, with 7 bases aligning to TRBD1. The V and J ends lost 5 bases and 5 bases, in that order; junction bases with no gene match: 2. The CDR3 covers 13 residues. CDR1 and CDR2 from the germline V gene are KGHDR and SFDVKD.

By sample share, this clonotype is medium-sized. The rearrangement joins TRBV6-2 or TRBV6-3 to TRBJ2-1; TRBD2 matches at 9 bases. V was clipped by 8 bases and J by 9 bases; unmatched bases: 23. The CDR3 length is 18 residues. Germline V gene data show CDR1 as MNHEY and CDR2 as SVGEGT. As DNA, the CDR3 is TGTGCCAGCCTCCCCGGGACCTTAGCGGGAGATCCAAACCCTGAGCAGTTCTTC. Translating gives CASLPGTLAGDPNPEQFF.

This clonotype has ten or more counts. This chain links TRBV5-4 with TRBJ2-5; 11 bases align to TRBD2. Per the germline V gene, CDR1 is SGHNT and CDR2 is YYREEE (reference sequence). This CDR3 has 14 residues. V trimming: 4 bases; J trimming: 6 bases; junction bases outside the gene matches: 5. Here the CDR3 reads CASSMTSGEKTQYF. Written as DNA, the CDR3 is TGTGCCAGCAGCATGACTAGCGGGGAAAAGACCCAGTACTTC.

This clonotype is medium-sized by share. This chain links TRBV4-1 with TRBJ2-1; D unresolved. This CDR3 has 16 residues. The ends were cut back, 4 bases at V and 2 bases at J, with 15 bases in the middle. Germline V gene data show CDR1 as MGHRA and CDR2 as YSYEKL. The CDR3 coding sequence is TGCGCCAGCAGCCCCCGCGTCGCCGAACCCTACAATGAGCAGTTCTTC. This codes for CASSPRVAEPYNEQFF.

This clonotype is categorized as medium-sized (0.01 to 0.1%). The J gene is TRBJ2-1, the V gene TRBV6-5; 10 bases line up with TRBD2. V dropped 5 bases and J dropped 8; count of bases not matched to a gene: 9. The germline gives CDR1 MNHEY, CDR2 SVGAGI. This CDR3 has 15 amino acids. The CDR3 DNA is TGTGCCAGCAGTAAGCTAGCGGGGGTTTGGGATGAGCAGTTCTTC. Protein: CASSKLAGVWDEQFF.

To note about this clonotype: A much more abundant neighbour one base away suggests this may be a read error. V is TRBV6-6 and J is TRBJ1-3; a weak D match, TRBD1 (5 bases). The CDR3 has 15 residues. The germline V gene has CDR1 MNHNY and CDR2 SVGAGI (reference sequence). In nucleotides, the CDR3 is TGTGCCACCATCAGTGGGGCGGGGGTTGGAAACATCATATATTTT. As protein: CATISGAGVGNIIYF.

This clonotype was seen a single time. A read error is likely here: a far larger clone is one base away. V usage is TRBV12-3 or TRBV12-4 and J usage is TRBJ2-7; D remains unclear. The CDR3 is made up of 15 amino acids. The CDR3 protein is CASRPSGYSSYGQYF. CDR3 nucleotide sequence: TGTGCCAGCAGACCCTCTGGGTACAGCTCCTACGGGCAGTACTTC.

With regard to this clonotype: A far larger clone differs by one base, so this is likely a read error. The chain uses TRBV12-3 or TRBV12-4 and TRBJ1-6; no clear D. The CDR3 runs 13 residues. CDR3 DNA sequence: TGTGCCAGCAGTTTAGCTCCGAACACTGAAGTTTTCTTT. Its translation: CASSLAPNTEVFF.

In regard to this clonotype: One base separates it from a far larger clone, so it is likely a read error. V is TRBV10-3 and J is TRBJ2-4, with TRBD1 as a possible D gene (5 bases). The CDR3 length is 14 residues. Germline CDR1 reads ENHRY; CDR2 reads SYGVKD. CDR3 sequence: CAIGAQPGPDTKYF. CDR3 in DNA: TGTGCCATCGGGGCCCAACCGGGCCCAGATACGAAGTATTTT.

Ten or more counts support this clonotype. The J gene is TRBJ2-5, the V gene TRBV7-6; D unclear. V dropped 1 base and J dropped 0 bases, with 9 bases sitting between them. The CDR3 extends over 15 amino acids. Germline assignment: CDR1 SGHVS and CDR2 FNYEAQ. CDR3 DNA sequence: TGTGCCAGCAGCTTAGGGGCGACGTACCAAGAGACCCAGTACTTC. Translating it yields CASSLGATYQETQYF.

This clonotype was seen more than once but under ten times. Just one base apart from a much larger clone, this may be a read error. The CDR3 region has the DNA TGCAGCGTTTCAGACCCGGGCTACACCTTC. Translating it yields CSVSDPGYTF. This chain uses TRBV29-1 with TRBJ1-2; D unresolved. Per germline, CDR1 SQVTM and CDR2 ANQGSEA. Trimming pared 5 bases from V and 8 bases from J, leaving 9 bases between. This CDR3 contains 10 residues.

This clonotype was recorded many times. The rearrangement uses TRBV5-1 and TRBJ1-5; D is unclear. CDR3 size: 13 residues. The germline V gene encodes CDR1 SGHRS and CDR2 YFSETQ. With 4 bases removed from V and 5 bases from J, the gap between germline ends came to 10 bases. In DNA, the CDR3 is TGCGCCAGCAGCCCCGGACGGGATCAGCCCCAGCATTTT. Translating gives CASSPGRDQPQHF.

In regard to this clonotype: One end of the junction fails to match germline, which may point to a read error. The chain couples TRBV2 to TRBJ2-3, with 10 bases that match TRBD1. Germline-derived CDR1 and CDR2 are SNHLY and FYNNEI. The length of the CDR3 is 14 residues. For the CDR3, the DNA is TGTACCAGACACCGGGACAGGGGAACAGATACGCAGTATTTT. Its translation: CTRHRDRGTDTQYF.

To note about this clonotype: A far larger clone is one base from this, pointing to a likely read error. This chain's CDR3 is CAWSVGGSNTEAYF. The CDR3, as DNA: TGTGCCTGGAGTGTAGGGGGCTCAAACACTGAAGCTTACTTT. The chain uses TRBV30 and TRBJ1-6; 7 bases align to TRBD1. Germline V gene data show CDR1 as GTSNPN and CDR2 as SVGIG (reference sequence). The CDR3 runs 14 residues.

This clonotype came up many times. The chain links TRBV5-1 to TRBJ1-3; no reliable D call. Germline values: CDR1 SGHRS, CDR2 YFSETQ. V was pared by 0 bases and J by 0 bases, with 10 bases between. The CDR3 totals 16 residues. CDR3 amino acids: CASSLVGRHSGNTIYF. The CDR3, as DNA: TGCGCCAGCAGCTTGGTGGGCAGACACTCTGGAAACACCATATATTTT.

This clonotype was seen at least ten times. The chain has TRBV6-1 and TRBJ1-1; unclear D gene. CDR3 length: 12 amino acids. V dropped 2 bases and J dropped 8 bases, with 9 bases sitting between them. Per the germline V gene, CDR1 is MNHNS and CDR2 is SASEGT. The CDR3 here is CASSESETEAFF. The DNA for the CDR3 is TGTGCCAGCAGTGAAAGTGAGACAGAAGCTTTCTTT.

This clonotype was observed a single time. No conserved phenylalanine or tryptophan is present at the end of the CDR3, so a read error is the likely explanation. The rearrangement links TRBV29-1 to TRBJ1-1; no clear D gene. V dropped 4 bases and J dropped 8 bases, with 23 bases sitting between them. CDR3 length: 15 residues. Germline V gene data show CDR1 as SQVTM and CDR2 as ANQGSEA. In DNA, the CDR3 is TGCAGCGTTGTTGTCCATTCTCGCGCGGATGCCGAAGCTTTCCTT. This gives the protein CSVVVHSRADAEAFL.

By sample fraction, this clonotype is medium-sized. This chain joins TRBV5-1 and TRBJ1-1, with TRBD1 matching 7 bases. Germline CDR1 and CDR2: SGHRS and YFSETQ. The CDR3 is 14 amino acids. V shed 4 bases, J shed 7 bases, and the junction held 10 bases outside the gene matches. The CDR3 DNA follows: TGCGCCAGCAGCGTCAGGGGGGGCGGCGGTGAAGCTTTCTTT. Its translation: CASSVRGGGGEAFF.

Comment on this clonotype: This likely comes from a read error, as the CDR3 has no conserved phenylalanine or tryptophan at its end. This rearrangement joins TRBV20-1 to TRBJ2-1; D is undetermined. The germline V gene has CDR1 DFQATT and CDR2 SNEGSKA (reference sequence). The CDR3 contains 10 residues. CDR3 coding DNA: TGCAGTGCCCAGTACAATGGGCAGTTCTCC. This gives the protein CSAQYNGQFS.

This clonotype was seen only once. The rearrangement uses TRBV11-2 and TRBJ2-2; unclear D gene. From germline, CDR1 is SGHAT and CDR2 FQNNGV. V lost 6 bases and J 3 bases, leaving 14 bases between the germline ends. This CDR3 contains 15 residues. In DNA form, the CDR3 reads TGTGCCAGCAGATTACCCTTCGCGGACACCGGGGAGCTGTTTTTT. As protein: CASRLPFADTGELFF.

This clonotype qualifies as medium-sized. The V and J genes are TRBV19 and TRBJ2-1; no definite D call. The V end lost 2 bases, the J end lost 3 bases, and 8 bases lay between the germline ends. This CDR3 comprises 14 residues. Germline V gene lookup returns CDR1 LNHDA and CDR2 SQIVND (reference sequence). CDR3 bases: TGTGCCAGTAGTATAAGGAAGGGCTACAATGAGCAGTTCTTC. Amino acids: CASSIRKGYNEQFF.

This rearrangement joins TRBV29-1 to TRBJ2-1; D is uncertain. The V and J ends lost 8 bases and 8 bases respectively, with 16 bases between them. The CDR3 extends over 12 amino acids. The germline V gene encodes CDR1 SQVTM and CDR2 ANQGSEA. CDR3 nucleotide sequence: TGCAGCATTGCACCCGCCCACGATGAGCAGTTCTTC. This encodes CSIAPAHDEQFF.

This clonotype is labeled as medium-sized. V and J are TRBV5-6 and TRBJ1-1, with 9 positions matching TRBD1. Germline V CDR1 and CDR2: SGHDT, YYEEEE. The CDR3 consists of 15 residues. J lost 3 bases, V lost 2 bases, and 5 bases had no gene match. The CDR3 spells CASSFRDRAYTEAFF. CDR3 sequence (DNA): TGTGCCAGCAGCTTCCGGGACAGGGCGTACACTGAAGCTTTCTTT. The entire variable domain, with the rest obtained from reference TRBV5-6 and TRBJ1-1, is as follows: DAGVTQSPTHLIKTRGQQVTLRCSPKSGHDTVSWYQQALGQGPQFIFQYYEEEERQRGNFPDRFSGHQFPNYSSELNVNALLLGDSALYLCASSFRDRAYTEAFFGQGTRLTVV.

This clonotype counts as medium-sized (0.01 to 0.1%). The chain combines TRBV9 with TRBJ2-1; 7 nucleotides align to TRBD2. The trim removed 4 bases at V and 0 bases at J, leaving 13 bases unmatched. In germline, CDR1 is SGDLS, CDR2 YYNGEE. The CDR3 contains 18 residues. The CDR3 reads CASSHDPVGGSSYNEQFF. DNA for the CDR3: TGTGCCAGCAGCCATGATCCGGTGGGAGGGAGCTCCTACAATGAGCAGTTCTTC.

This clonotype appeared many times. This chain connects TRBV5-1 to TRBJ1-6, with 7 bases identical to TRBD1. The CDR3 has 18 residues. After removal of 2 bases from V and 0 bases from J, the junction contained 8 bases not matched to a gene. Germline-derived CDR1 and CDR2 are SGHRS and YFSETQ. CDR3 bases: TGCGCCAGCAGCTTTCTCGGAGGGGGCAACTCCTATAATTCACCCCTCCACTTT. Translated: CASSFLGGGNSYNSPLHF.